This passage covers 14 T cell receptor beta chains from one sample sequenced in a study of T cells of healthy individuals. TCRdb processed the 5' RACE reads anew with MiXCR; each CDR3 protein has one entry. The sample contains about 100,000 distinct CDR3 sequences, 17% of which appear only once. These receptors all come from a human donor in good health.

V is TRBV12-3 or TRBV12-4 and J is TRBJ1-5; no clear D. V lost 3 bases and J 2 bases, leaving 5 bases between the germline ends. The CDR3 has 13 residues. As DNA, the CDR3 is TGTGCCAGCAGTTTTTTTGGCAATCAGCCCCAGCATTTT. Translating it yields CASSFFGNQPQHF.

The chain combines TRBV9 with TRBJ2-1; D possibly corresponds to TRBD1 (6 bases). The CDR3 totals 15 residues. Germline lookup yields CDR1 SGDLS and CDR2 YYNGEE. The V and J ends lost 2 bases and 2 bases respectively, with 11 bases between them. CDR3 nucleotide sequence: TGTGCCAGCAGCGTCCAGGGGCTTACCTACAATGAGCAGTTCTTC. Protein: CASSVQGLTYNEQFF.

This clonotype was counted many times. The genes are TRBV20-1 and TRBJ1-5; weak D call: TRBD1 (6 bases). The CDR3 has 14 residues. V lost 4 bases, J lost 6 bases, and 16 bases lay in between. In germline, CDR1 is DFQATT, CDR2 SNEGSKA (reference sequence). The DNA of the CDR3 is TGCAGTGCTACCTTCGGGCAGGGGAGTCAGCCCCAGCATTTT. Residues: CSATFGQGSQPQHF.

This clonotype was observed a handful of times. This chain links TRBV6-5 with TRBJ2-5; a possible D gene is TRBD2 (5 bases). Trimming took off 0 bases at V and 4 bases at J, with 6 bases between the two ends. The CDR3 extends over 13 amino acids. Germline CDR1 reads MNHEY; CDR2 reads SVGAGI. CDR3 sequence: CASSYSEVETQYF. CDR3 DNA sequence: TGTGCCAGCAGTTACTCGGAGGTAGAGACCCAGTACTTC.

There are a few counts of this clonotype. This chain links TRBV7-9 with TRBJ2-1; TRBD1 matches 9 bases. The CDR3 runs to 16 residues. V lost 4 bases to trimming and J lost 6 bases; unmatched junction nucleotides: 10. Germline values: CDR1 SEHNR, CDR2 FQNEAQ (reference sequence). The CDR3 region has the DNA TGTGCCAGCAGCTCTTCCCGAACAGGGGGCTTCAATGAGCAGTTCTTC. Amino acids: CASSSSRTGGFNEQFF.

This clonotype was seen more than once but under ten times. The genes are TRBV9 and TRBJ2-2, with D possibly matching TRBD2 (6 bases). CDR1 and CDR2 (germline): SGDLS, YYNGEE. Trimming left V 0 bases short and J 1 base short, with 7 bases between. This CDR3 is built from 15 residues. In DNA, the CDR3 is TGTGCCAGCAGCGTAGGGGGGGTGAACACCGGGGAGCTGTTTTTT. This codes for CASSVGGVNTGELFF.

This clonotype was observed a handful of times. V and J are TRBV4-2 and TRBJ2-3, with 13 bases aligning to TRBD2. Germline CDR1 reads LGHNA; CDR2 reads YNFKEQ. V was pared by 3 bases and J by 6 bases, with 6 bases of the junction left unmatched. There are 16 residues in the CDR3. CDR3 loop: CASSQELAGGPDTQYF. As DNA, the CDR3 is TGTGCCAGCAGCCAGGAACTAGCGGGGGGGCCGGATACGCAGTATTTT.

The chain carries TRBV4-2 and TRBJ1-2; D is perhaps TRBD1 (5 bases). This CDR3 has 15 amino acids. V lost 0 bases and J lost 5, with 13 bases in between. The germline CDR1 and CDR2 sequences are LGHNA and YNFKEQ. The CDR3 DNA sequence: TGTGCCAGCAGCCAAGAAGGGGCAGAAGGATATGGCTACACCTTC. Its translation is CASSQEGAEGYGYTF.

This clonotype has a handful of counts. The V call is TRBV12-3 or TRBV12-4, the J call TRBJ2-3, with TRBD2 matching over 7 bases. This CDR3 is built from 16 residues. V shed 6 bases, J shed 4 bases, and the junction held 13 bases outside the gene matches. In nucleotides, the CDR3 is TGTGCCAGCAGCCGCCCTACTAGCGATGGTTCAGATACGCAGTATTTT. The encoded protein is CASSRPTSDGSDTQYF.

The CDR3 is CATSPRNNEQFF. The CDR3, as DNA: TGTGCCACCTCCCCTCGGAACAATGAGCAGTTCTTC. The chain couples TRBV24-1 to TRBJ2-1; no firm D call. Trimming removed 9 bases from V and 5 bases from J, with 10 bases in between. The CDR3 covers 12 residues. CDR1 and CDR2 from the germline V gene are KGHDR and SFDVKD.

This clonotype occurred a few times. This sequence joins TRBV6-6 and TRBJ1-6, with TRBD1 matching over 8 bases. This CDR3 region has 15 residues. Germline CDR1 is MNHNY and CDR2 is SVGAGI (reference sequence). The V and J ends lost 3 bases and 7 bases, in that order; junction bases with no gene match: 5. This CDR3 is CASSYGQGTNSPLHF. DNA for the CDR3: TGTGCCAGCAGTTATGGACAGGGAACGAATTCACCCCTCCACTTT.

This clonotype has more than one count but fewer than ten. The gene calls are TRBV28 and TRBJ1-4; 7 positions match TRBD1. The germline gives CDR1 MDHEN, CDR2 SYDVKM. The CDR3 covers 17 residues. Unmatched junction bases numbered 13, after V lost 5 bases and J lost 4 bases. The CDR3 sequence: CASSRTPGQSRNEKLFF. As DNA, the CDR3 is TGTGCCAGCAGTAGAACTCCGGGACAGAGCCGTAATGAAAAACTGTTTTTT.

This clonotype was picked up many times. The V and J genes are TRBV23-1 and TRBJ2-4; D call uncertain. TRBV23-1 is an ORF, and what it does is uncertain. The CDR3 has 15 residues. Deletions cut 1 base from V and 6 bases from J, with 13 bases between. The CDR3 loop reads CASSQYPSTGNIQYF. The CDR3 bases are TGCGCCAGCAGTCAATACCCCTCGACGGGAAACATTCAGTACTTC.

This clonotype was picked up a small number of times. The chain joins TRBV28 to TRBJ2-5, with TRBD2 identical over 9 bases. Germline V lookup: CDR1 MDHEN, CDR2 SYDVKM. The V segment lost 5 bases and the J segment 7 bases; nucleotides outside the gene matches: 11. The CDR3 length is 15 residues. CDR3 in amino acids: CASSPRLAAKRTQYF. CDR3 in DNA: TGTGCCAGCAGTCCCCGACTAGCGGCCAAGAGGACCCAGTACTTC.